This T cell receptor beta chain came from a study of post-analysis software for immune sequencing data. Overall study results and limits: When patients were compared with controls, four to six TRBV segments were more frequent, TRBV5-6, TRBV5-1 and TRBV20-1 among them.

With regard to this clonotype: Its antigen is unidentified.

Germline CDR1 reads GTSNPN; CDR2 reads SVGIG (reference sequence). The CDR3 is 15 residues long. V trimming: 3 bases; J trimming: 4 bases; junction bases outside the gene matches: 7. The TCR beta cDNA libraries carried unique molecular identifiers. Researchers reported about 500,000 cDNA molecules coming from approximately 0.95 to 9.8 million T cells. TCRdb reanalysed the PCR reads using MiXCR and keeps one entry per CDR3 protein. The table includes about 770,000 distinct CDR3 sequences, about half detected once. This clonotype originated in a girl aged 5-17 years with multiple sclerosis. Sequencing used blood. This chain uses TRBV30 with TRBJ2-2, with 8 bases fitting TRBD2. The CDR3 loop is CAWRSSGVLTGELFF. The CDR3 DNA sequence: TGTGCCTGGAGGAGTAGCGGGGTCCTCACCGGGGAGCTGTTTTTT.